The rows below give T cell receptor beta chains drawn from one sample of a study of shared clonotypes between healthy human individuals. Assay used: immunoSEQ multiplex PCR; TCRdb lists only in-frame clones, some missing. The table lists 2 million to 3 million clones, roughly 93% of them singletons, with approximately 0.35% in the top ten. Sequencing input: naive CD4+ T cells from PBMCs. Every receptor here comes from a man between 18 and 29 years old in good health. Some clones in this sample may be carry-over from other donors' samples. CDR3s include the opening cysteine and the closing phenylalanine or tryptophan. The order of the fields is clone size, D gene, J gene, V gene, CDR3 DNA, CDR3 protein. The D gene is left open where the match is weak. A row's size may be missing; if present it is once, few, many or a size class.

clone_size: NA; d_call: TRBD2; j_call: TRBJ2-5; v_call: TRBV2; cdr3_nt: TGTGCCAGCGGGGGGGAGGGATCGTCAGAGACCCAGTACTTC; cdr3_aa: CASGGEGSSETQYF
clone_size: once; d_call: NA; j_call: TRBJ2-1; v_call: TRBV6-5; cdr3_nt: TGTGCCAGCAGTCCCCTTGGCAATGAGCAGTTCTTC; cdr3_aa: CASSPLGNEQFF
clone_size: NA; d_call: TRBD2; j_call: TRBJ2-1; v_call: TRBV7-2; cdr3_nt: TGTGCCAGCAGCGCCCGGGGGACTAGCGGCTACAATGAGCAGTTCTTC; cdr3_aa: CASSARGTSGYNEQFF
clone_size: NA; d_call: NA; j_call: TRBJ1-2; v_call: TRBV25-1; cdr3_nt: TGTGCCAGCACAAAGGGGTCAGGTGGCTACACCTTC; cdr3_aa: CASTKGSGGYTF
clone_size: NA; d_call: NA; j_call: TRBJ2-3; v_call: TRBV29-1; cdr3_nt: TGCAGCGTTGGTCCTAGCGGCACAGATACGCAGTATTTT; cdr3_aa: CSVGPSGTDTQYF
clone_size: NA; d_call: NA; j_call: TRBJ2-2; v_call: TRBV7-2; cdr3_nt: TGTGCCAGCAAGGGCGGACTCACCGGGGAGCTGTTTTTT; cdr3_aa: CASKGGLTGELFF
clone_size: once; d_call: NA; j_call: TRBJ1-2; v_call: TRBV7-9; cdr3_nt: TGTGCCAGCAGCAGTAGGGGAGACTATGGCTACACCTTC; cdr3_aa: CASSSRGDYGYTF
clone_size: NA; d_call: NA; j_call: TRBJ1-2; v_call: TRBV27; cdr3_nt: TGTGCCAGCAGTCTCCCGGGACGGAAAAAGTACACCTTC; cdr3_aa: CASSLPGRKKYTF
clone_size: NA; d_call: NA; j_call: TRBJ2-7; v_call: TRBV5-8; cdr3_nt: TGTGCCAGCAGCTTAACAGGGATCAGCGAGCAGTACTTC; cdr3_aa: CASSLTGISEQYF
clone_size: NA; d_call: NA; j_call: TRBJ2-1; v_call: TRBV14; cdr3_nt: TGTGCCAGCAGCCAACGGACCCACTCCTACAATGAGCAGTTCTTC; cdr3_aa: CASSQRTHSYNEQFF
clone_size: NA; d_call: NA; j_call: TRBJ2-3; v_call: TRBV5-4; cdr3_nt: TGTGCCAGCAGCTTACCGACCCAAGGGGCAGATACGCAGTATTTT; cdr3_aa: CASSLPTQGADTQYF
clone_size: once; d_call: NA; j_call: TRBJ2-3; v_call: TRBV19; cdr3_nt: TGTGCCAGTAGTATAGAGCGGAGCACAGATACGCAGTATTTT; cdr3_aa: CASSIERSTDTQYF
clone_size: NA; d_call: TRBD1; j_call: TRBJ2-7; v_call: TRBV19; cdr3_nt: TGTGCCAGTAGTACTTCACTACGGACAGGTAGCTCCTACGAGCAGTACTTC; cdr3_aa: CASSTSLRTGSSYEQYF
clone_size: NA; d_call: TRBD1; j_call: TRBJ1-2; v_call: TRBV11-2; cdr3_nt: TGTGCCAGCAGCATTGACAGGGCCCGAGCTAACTATGGCTACACCTTC; cdr3_aa: CASSIDRARANYGYTF
clone_size: NA; d_call: NA; j_call: TRBJ2-7; v_call: TRBV6-5; cdr3_nt: TGTGCCAGCAGTTACTCCAGGGTAGGGCCCTACGAGCAGTACTTC; cdr3_aa: CASSYSRVGPYEQYF
clone_size: NA; d_call: NA; j_call: TRBJ1-1; v_call: TRBV5-1; cdr3_nt: TGCGCCGGCAGCTTGGGACCTCCGGGCCCGGGCACTGAAGCTTTCTTT; cdr3_aa: CAGSLGPPGPGTEAFF
clone_size: NA; d_call: NA; j_call: TRBJ1-1; v_call: TRBV11-2; cdr3_nt: TGTGCCAGCAGCCCCAAGCGAACATATGAAGCTTTCTTT; cdr3_aa: CASSPKRTYEAFF
clone_size: NA; d_call: NA; j_call: TRBJ2-7; v_call: TRBV7-6; cdr3_nt: TGTGCCAGCAGGCCTTCACTAGAATCCTACGAGCAGTACTTC; cdr3_aa: CASRPSLESYEQYF
clone_size: NA; d_call: NA; j_call: TRBJ1-5; v_call: TRBV27; cdr3_nt: TGTGCCAGCAGTCTAAGGCCACCCCGGGGGGGCAATCAGCCCCAGCATTTT; cdr3_aa: CASSLRPPRGGNQPQHF
clone_size: NA; d_call: NA; j_call: TRBJ2-7; v_call: TRBV7-8; cdr3_nt: TGTGCCAGCAGCTTGGGCACAAGCTCCTACGAGCAGTACTTC; cdr3_aa: CASSLGTSSYEQYF
clone_size: NA; d_call: TRBD2; j_call: TRBJ2-3; v_call: TRBV2; cdr3_nt: TGTGCCAGCAGTCGACTAGCGGGAGGCTCAGATACGCAGTATTTT; cdr3_aa: CASSRLAGGSDTQYF
clone_size: once; d_call: NA; j_call: TRBJ2-3; v_call: TRBV7-6; cdr3_nt: TGTGCCAGCAGCGTTGTCGGCACAGATACGCAGTATTTT; cdr3_aa: CASSVVGTDTQYF
clone_size: once; d_call: NA; j_call: TRBJ2-6; v_call: TRBV5-1; cdr3_nt: TGCGCCAGCAGCTCGACAGGTGGGGCTGGGGCCAACGTCCTGACTTTC; cdr3_aa: CASSSTGGAGANVLTF
clone_size: NA; d_call: NA; j_call: TRBJ2-7; v_call: TRBV28; cdr3_nt: TGTGCCAGCAGTTTAAGTCTGGGTGGAGAGCAGTACTTC; cdr3_aa: CASSLSLGGEQYF
clone_size: NA; d_call: TRBD1; j_call: TRBJ1-2; v_call: TRBV28; cdr3_nt: TGTGCCAGCAGACAGGGGATCTATGGCTACACCTTC; cdr3_aa: CASRQGIYGYTF
clone_size: few; d_call: NA; j_call: TRBJ1-2; v_call: TRBV4-1; cdr3_nt: TGCGCCAGCAGCCAGGGGGTAGGGCAGGGACTTGGCTACACCTTC; cdr3_aa: CASSQGVGQGLGYTF
clone_size: NA; d_call: NA; j_call: TRBJ2-3; v_call: TRBV7-6; cdr3_nt: TGTGCCAGCAGCGCCACCTTTGGACGGAGTAGGACAGATACGCAGTATTTT; cdr3_aa: CASSATFGRSRTDTQYF
clone_size: NA; d_call: NA; j_call: TRBJ2-1; v_call: TRBV6-6; cdr3_nt: TGTGCCAGCAGTTACGTGGCCCCGTCCTACAATGAGCAGTTCTTC; cdr3_aa: CASSYVAPSYNEQFF
clone_size: NA; d_call: TRBD2; j_call: TRBJ2-5; v_call: TRBV7-9; cdr3_nt: TGTGCCAGCGGGAACAACGGGGGGATCGAGACCCAGTACTTC; cdr3_aa: CASGNNGGIETQYF
clone_size: NA; d_call: TRBD2; j_call: TRBJ2-7; v_call: TRBV5-1; cdr3_nt: TGCGCCAGCAGCTCTGGACTAGCGGGAGTTGGGGGCGAGCAGTACTTC; cdr3_aa: CASSSGLAGVGGEQYF
clone_size: NA; d_call: NA; j_call: TRBJ1-4; v_call: TRBV6-5; cdr3_nt: TGTGCCAGCAGACGACAGATCCCTAATGAAAAACTGTTTTTT; cdr3_aa: CASRRQIPNEKLFF
clone_size: NA; d_call: TRBD2; j_call: TRBJ2-2; v_call: TRBV6-6; cdr3_nt: TGTGCCAGCAGTTATAGGGACTACCCTTGGGAGCTGTTTTTT; cdr3_aa: CASSYRDYPWELFF
clone_size: NA; d_call: NA; j_call: TRBJ1-3; v_call: TRBV28; cdr3_nt: TGTGCCAGCAGTTTTGGGGGATACTCTGGAAACACCATATATTTT; cdr3_aa: CASSFGGYSGNTIYF
clone_size: NA; d_call: NA; j_call: TRBJ1-2; v_call: TRBV5-6; cdr3_nt: TGTGCCAGCAGCTTGGAACCGGGCTATGGCTACACCTTC; cdr3_aa: CASSLEPGYGYTF
clone_size: NA; d_call: NA; j_call: TRBJ1-5; v_call: TRBV6-1; cdr3_nt: TGTGCCAGCAGTGAACAGGCCCCCAATCAGCCCCAGCATTTT; cdr3_aa: CASSEQAPNQPQHF
clone_size: NA; d_call: TRBD2; j_call: TRBJ2-5; v_call: TRBV7-9; cdr3_nt: TGTGCCAGCACCTTTCAGCGGGAGCGGGAGACCCAGTACTTC; cdr3_aa: CASTFQRERETQYF
clone_size: NA; d_call: TRBD1; j_call: TRBJ1-1; v_call: TRBV6-1; cdr3_nt: TGTGCCAGCAGTCGAGACAGGGACGGATTCGCTTTCTTT; cdr3_aa: CASSRDRDGFAFF
clone_size: NA; d_call: NA; j_call: TRBJ1-5; v_call: TRBV19; cdr3_nt: TGTGCCAGTAACCAGGGGCCGCTGGGTGGGGATCAGCCCCAGCATTTT; cdr3_aa: CASNQGPLGGDQPQHF
clone_size: NA; d_call: NA; j_call: TRBJ1-6; v_call: TRBV7-9; cdr3_nt: TGTGCCAGCAGCTCCTCCCGCGGGGGATATAATTCACCCCTCCACTTT; cdr3_aa: CASSSSRGGYNSPLHF
clone_size: NA; d_call: TRBD2; j_call: TRBJ2-3; v_call: TRBV19; cdr3_nt: TGTGCCAGTAGTATAAGGACTAGCGGGAGTACGGGCACAGATACGCAGTATTTT; cdr3_aa: CASSIRTSGSTGTDTQYF
clone_size: NA; d_call: NA; j_call: TRBJ2-1; v_call: TRBV28; cdr3_nt: TGTGCCAGCAATGGACGCCTCTCCTACAATGAGCAGTTCTTC; cdr3_aa: CASNGRLSYNEQFF
clone_size: NA; d_call: TRBD2; j_call: TRBJ2-5; v_call: TRBV5-1; cdr3_nt: TGCGCCAGCAGCTTGCGGCTAGCGGCACAAGAGACCCAGTACTTC; cdr3_aa: CASSLRLAAQETQYF
clone_size: NA; d_call: NA; j_call: TRBJ2-5; v_call: TRBV18; cdr3_nt: TGTGCCAGCTCCGAAATAGGGGCAGAGACCCAGTACTTC; cdr3_aa: CASSEIGAETQYF
clone_size: NA; d_call: NA; j_call: TRBJ2-7; v_call: TRBV5-6; cdr3_nt: TGTGCCAGCAGCCCGGGACTGCACTACGAGCAGTACTTC; cdr3_aa: CASSPGLHYEQYF
clone_size: NA; d_call: TRBD1; j_call: TRBJ1-2; v_call: TRBV14; cdr3_nt: TGTGCCAGCAGCCCGGGACAGATGTATGGCTACACCTTC; cdr3_aa: CASSPGQMYGYTF
clone_size: NA; d_call: NA; j_call: TRBJ1-3; v_call: TRBV18; cdr3_nt: TGTGCCAGCTCACCACGGCAGCGGTCTAGCTCTGGAAACACCATATATTTT; cdr3_aa: CASSPRQRSSSGNTIYF
clone_size: NA; d_call: NA; j_call: TRBJ2-7; v_call: TRBV11-2; cdr3_nt: TGTGCCAGCAGAGCGGTCGGGCTGTCTACCTACGAGCAGTACTTC; cdr3_aa: CASRAVGLSTYEQYF
clone_size: NA; d_call: NA; j_call: TRBJ2-4; v_call: TRBV28; cdr3_nt: TGTGCCAGCAGTTTATGGCAGGGAAACATTCAGTACTTC; cdr3_aa: CASSLWQGNIQYF